Following are 23 T cell receptor beta chains from one sample sequenced in a study of T cells in Graves' hyperthyroidism and ophthalmopathy. RNA transcripts gave rise to amplified TCR beta CDR3 regions. HTBI primers drove first-round RT-PCR of the TCR CDR3. TCRdb itself ran the multiplex PCR reads through MiXCR, one entry per CDR3 protein. Among 550,000 to 600,000 distinct CDR3 sequences listed, more than 45% were seen once. Sequenced: peripheral blood or thyroid tissue (not recorded which). The receptors were gathered from an adult woman with Graves' disease, either hyperthyroidism or ophthalmopathy (not recorded which).

This clonotype has at least ten counts. The DNA for the CDR3 is TGCGCCACCAGGACAGGGGAGGCCGGGGAGCTGTTTTTT. It codes for CATRTGEAGELFF. This sequence joins TRBV5-1 and TRBJ2-2; 9 positions match TRBD1. CDR1 is SGHRS, CDR2 YFSETQ, per germline. Trimming at V came to 9 bases and at J to 6 bases, leaving 6 bases not matched to a gene. The CDR3 runs 13 residues. Using reference TRBV5-1 and TRBJ2-2 for the parts outside the CDR3, the full variable domain is KAGVTQTPRYLIKTRGQQVTLSCSPISGHRSVSWYQQTPGQGLQFLFEYFSETQRNKGNFPGRFSGRQFSNSRSEMNVSTLELGDSALYLCATRTGEAGELFFGEGSRLTVL.

This clonotype was recorded once. V gene TRBV30 combines with J gene TRBJ1-1, with 7 bases aligning to TRBD1. The CDR3 totals 14 residues. The junction had 3 bases not matched to a gene; V was cut back by 0 bases and J by 2 bases. Germline V gives CDR1 GTSNPN, CDR2 SVGIG (reference sequence). This chain's CDR3 is CAWSVGTVNTEAFF. The CDR3 nucleotides read TGTGCCTGGAGTGTCGGGACAGTCAACACTGAAGCTTTCTTT.

V gene TRBV7-8 combines with J gene TRBJ1-6, with unresolved D. The germline V gene encodes CDR1 SGHVS and CDR2 FQNEAQ. The CDR3 runs to 14 residues. The V end was cut by 6 bases, the J end by 7 bases, with 13 bases between. The CDR3 DNA reads TGTGCCAGCAGTCCCCGGCCCGCGAATTCACCCCTCCACTTT. Protein product: CASSPRPANSPLHF.

The chain is built from TRBV2 and TRBJ2-5, with D perhaps assigned TRBD1 or TRBD2 (5 bases each). Trimming removed 3 bases from V and 4 bases from J, with 15 bases in between. Germline V CDR1 and CDR2: SNHLY, FYNNEI. The CDR3 is made up of 15 amino acids. In DNA form, the CDR3 reads TGTGCCAGCAGTGAGGGGGACGGAATCGGAGAGACCCAGTACTTC. It is translated as CASSEGDGIGETQYF.

This clonotype was seen many times. The V gene is TRBV6-6, the J gene TRBJ2-2, with D uncertain. The CDR3 sequence is 13 residues long. Trimming left V 6 bases short and J 5 bases short, with 10 bases between. Germline-derived CDR1 and CDR2 are MNHNY and SVGAGI (reference sequence). CDR3 in amino acids: CASRSERTGELFF. CDR3 bases: TGTGCCAGCAGATCGGAGAGAACCGGGGAGCTGTTTTTT.

Points on this clonotype: This sequence may be a read error, since a much larger clone differs from it by one base. The genes are TRBV7-8 and TRBJ1-1; D possibly corresponds to TRBD1 (5 bases). Germline CDR1 and CDR2: SGHVS and FQNEAQ. The CDR3 extends over 14 amino acids. V was cut by 8 bases and J by 1 base, with 14 bases left in between. The chain's CDR3 is CASGSDTGNTEAFF. As DNA, the CDR3 is TGTGCCAGCGGCTCAGACACAGGGAACACTGAAGCTTTCTTT.

In its sample, this clonotype was seen many times. This chain uses TRBV4-1 with TRBJ1-1, with TRBD1 as a possible D gene (5 bases). The CDR3 spans 15 residues. V lost 0 bases to trimming and J lost 0 bases, with 8 bases between them. Per germline, CDR1 MGHRA and CDR2 YSYEKL. The CDR3 region has the DNA TGCGCCAGCAGCCAAGACGAGGGGATGAACACTGAAGCTTTCTTT. Protein: CASSQDEGMNTEAFF.

This rearrangement joins TRBV20-1 to TRBJ2-7; 8 bases agree with TRBD1. This CDR3 comprises 15 residues. Germline V gene data show CDR1 as DFQATT and CDR2 as SNEGSKA (reference sequence). The V gene end was trimmed by 3 bases and the J gene end by 4 bases; junction bases not matched to a gene: 11. Here the CDR3 reads CSASPGTGGRYEQYF. The CDR3 DNA sequence: TGCAGTGCTAGCCCCGGGACAGGAGGACGGTACGAGCAGTACTTC.

This clonotype was found many times. V and J are TRBV6-6 and TRBJ2-2; TRBD2 agrees at 13 bases. Germline V gene data show CDR1 as MNHNY and CDR2 as SVGAGI (reference sequence). CDR3 length equals 19 residues. V lost 6 bases, J lost 7 bases, and 17 bases stayed unmatched. The CDR3 protein is CASRVLAGGPTHSIGELFF. In nucleotides, the CDR3 is TGTGCCAGCAGAGTACTAGCGGGAGGGCCGACCCATAGCATCGGGGAGCTGTTTTTT.

The sample holds many counts of this clonotype. V usage is TRBV13 and J usage is TRBJ1-1; TRBD1 might be the D (5 bases). Trimming took 0 bases from V and 1 from J, leaving 9 bases between them. Germline V gene sequence: CDR1 PRHDT, CDR2 FYEKMQ (reference sequence). The CDR3 extends over 15 amino acids. CDR3 nucleotide sequence: TGTGCCAGCAGCTTAGGGGGACCGGGGAACACTGAAGCTTTCTTT. Amino acids: CASSLGGPGNTEAFF.

The genes are TRBV6-6 and TRBJ1-1; no clear D gene. The CDR3 has 14 amino acids. Germline CDR1 is MNHNY and CDR2 is SVGAGI (reference sequence). V dropped 6 bases and J dropped 3 bases, with 14 bases sitting between them. DNA of the CDR3: TGTGCCAGCAGCTGGGCGGGGATGGACACTGAAGCTTTCTTT. Translation: CASSWAGMDTEAFF.

This clonotype has a count of ten or more. This rearrangement joins TRBV4-1 to TRBJ2-7, with a weak D call TRBD2 (6 bases). Germline lookup yields CDR1 MGHRA and CDR2 YSYEKL. The CDR3 covers 14 residues. Trimming removed 6 bases at V and 7 bases at J, with 19 bases between. DNA for the CDR3: TGCGCCAGCAGGCCACCGGGACTCAATAGGGAGCAGTACTTC. Its protein is CASRPPGLNREQYF.

V and J are TRBV25-1 and TRBJ1-2; possibly TRBD1 for D (6 bases). V dropped 7 bases and J dropped 6 bases, with 18 bases sitting between them. CDR1 MGHDK and CDR2 SYGVNS come from the germline V gene. CDR3 length: 14 residues. CDR3 loop: CASTSITGRDGYTF. Here the CDR3 DNA reads TGTGCCAGCACCTCAATCACAGGGAGAGATGGCTACACCTTC.

The chain couples TRBV12-3 or TRBV12-4 to TRBJ2-6; D may be TRBD1 or TRBD2 (5 bases each). The CDR3 is 17 residues long. V lost 4 bases to trimming and J lost 0 bases, with 13 bases between them. As DNA, the CDR3 is TGTGCCAGCAGTTGGCCGGGACCAAACTCTGGGGCCAACGTCCTGACTTTC. Translation: CASSWPGPNSGANVLTF.

This clonotype has only a few counts. The CDR3 is CASSGTGDGQPQHF. The CDR3 DNA sequence: TGCGCCAGCAGCGGAACAGGGGATGGGCAGCCCCAGCATTTT. This chain uses TRBV5-1 with TRBJ1-5; 7 nucleotides line up with TRBD1. J was trimmed by 7 bases and V by 4 bases; bases with no gene match: 8. Germline CDR1 SGHRS, CDR2 YFSETQ. The CDR3 consists of 14 residues.

The CDR3, as DNA: TGTGCCAGCTCCCTCTCTCGTTCGCGAACTGAAGCTTTCTTT. As protein: CASSLSRSRTEAFF. The V call is TRBV7-2, the J call TRBJ1-1; D not certain. CDR3 length: 14 residues. CDR1 SGHTA and CDR2 FQGNSA come from the germline V gene. V lost 8 bases to trimming and J lost 5 bases, with 18 bases between them. Together with reference TRBV7-2 and TRBJ1-1, the CDR3 gives the full variable domain: GAGVSQSPSNKVTEKGKDVELRCDPISGHTALYWYRQSLGQGLEFLIYFQGNSAPDKSGLPSDRFSAERTGGSVSTLTIQRTQQEDSAVYLCASSLSRSRTEAFFGQGTRLTVV.

This clonotype was counted a single time. The V call is TRBV4-1, the J call TRBJ1-5; 9 bases agree with TRBD1. The V gene end was trimmed by 3 bases and the J gene end by 8 bases; junction bases not matched to a gene: 17. Germline V CDR1 and CDR2: MGHRA, YSYEKL. The CDR3 extends over 18 amino acids. The CDR3 sequence is CASSHPGKTGGIGEPQHF. The CDR3 DNA sequence: TGCGCCAGCAGCCACCCCGGCAAGACAGGGGGGATTGGTGAGCCCCAGCATTTT.

The rearrangement uses TRBV12-3 or TRBV12-4 and TRBJ2-6; possibly TRBD1 or TRBD2 for D (5 bases each). The CDR3 runs to 17 residues. Trimming cost V 6 bases and J 0 bases, with 15 bases left between them. CDR3 DNA: TGTGCCAGCAGGCCCGGGACGGGATACTCTGGGGCCAACGTCCTGACTTTC. This encodes CASRPGTGYSGANVLTF.

Ten or more counts support this clonotype. The gene calls are TRBV7-2 and TRBJ1-1; 8 bases are a match to TRBD1. Germline values: CDR1 SGHTA, CDR2 FQGNSA. This CDR3 contains 18 residues. With 1 base clipped from V and 4 bases from J, the junction kept 14 bases outside the gene matches. CDR3 region: CASSLGARQGPQGTEAFF. The CDR3 region has the DNA TGTGCCAGCAGCTTAGGGGCGAGACAGGGGCCCCAGGGCACTGAAGCTTTCTTT.

This clonotype was seen once. This chain connects TRBV19 to TRBJ1-2; perhaps TRBD1 as D (5 bases). V lost 5 bases and J 5 bases, leaving 12 bases between the germline ends. The CDR3 runs to 13 residues. Germline CDR1 and CDR2: LNHDA and SQIVND (reference sequence). CDR3 in DNA: TGTGCCAGTAGTGCGACAGTTCCTTATGGCTACACCTTC. Translated, it gives CASSATVPYGYTF.

The chain couples TRBV10-2 to TRBJ2-7, with D maybe TRBD2 (5 bases). The CDR3 length is 13 residues. Germline V lookup: CDR1 WSHSY, CDR2 SAAADI. Between the trimmed V and J ends, which lost 4 bases and 1 base, there was a span of 8 bases. The chain's CDR3 is CASSAKRSYEQYF. The CDR3 DNA is TGCGCCAGCAGTGCAAAGCGGTCCTACGAGCAGTACTTC.

This clonotype was counted ten times or more. The genes are TRBV2 and TRBJ2-5; either TRBD1 or TRBD2 may supply D (6 bases each). Trimming took off 6 bases at V and 5 bases at J, with 13 bases between the two ends. This CDR3 has 13 amino acids. Germline CDR1 and CDR2: SNHLY and FYNNEI. Written as DNA, the CDR3 is TGTGCCAGCAGCCTTTGGGGGGCGGAGACCCAGTACTTC. It specifies CASSLWGAETQYF.

The V and J genes are TRBV11-1 and TRBJ2-5, with 10 positions matching TRBD1. Germline V gives CDR1 SGHAT, CDR2 FQDESV (reference sequence). Unmatched junction bases numbered 3, after V lost 5 bases and J lost 6 bases. There are 13 residues in the CDR3. This chain's CDR3 is CASSGQGVKTQYF. The CDR3 bases are TGTGCCAGCAGCGGACAGGGGGTGAAGACCCAGTACTTC. The full variable domain, completed using reference TRBV11-1 and TRBJ2-5, is EAEVAQSPRYKITEKSQAVAFWCDPISGHATLYWYRQILGQGPELLVQFQDESVVDDSQLPKDRFSAERLKGVDSTLKIQPAELGDSAMYLCASSGQGVKTQYFGPGTRLLVL.